Here is one T cell receptor beta chain with its context. Its cognate antigen is unknown. The data stem from a study of T cell responses to AZD1222 COVID-19 vaccine. Study at large: Second-dose intervals near 4 or 12 weeks were combined.

This CDR3 is 14 amino acids long. V lost 2 bases, J lost 0 bases, and 6 bases lay in between. Per germline, CDR1 SEHNR and CDR2 FQNEAQ (reference sequence). Study conclusions and caveats: Among those given AZD1222, only six were seropositive at baseline.

Produced via immunoSEQ multiplex PCR; TCRdb's table is partial and in-frame only. The data contain 140,000 to 150,000 clones, around 91% of them singletons. The starting material was peripheral blood, obtained on day 0 of AZD1222 vaccination. This TCR was sampled from an adult in good health. V gene TRBV7-9 combines with J gene TRBJ2-3; D gene unclear. This chain's CDR3 is CASSLFGSTDTQYF. The CDR3 DNA reads as TGTGCCAGCAGCTTATTTGGTAGCACAGATACGCAGTATTTT.